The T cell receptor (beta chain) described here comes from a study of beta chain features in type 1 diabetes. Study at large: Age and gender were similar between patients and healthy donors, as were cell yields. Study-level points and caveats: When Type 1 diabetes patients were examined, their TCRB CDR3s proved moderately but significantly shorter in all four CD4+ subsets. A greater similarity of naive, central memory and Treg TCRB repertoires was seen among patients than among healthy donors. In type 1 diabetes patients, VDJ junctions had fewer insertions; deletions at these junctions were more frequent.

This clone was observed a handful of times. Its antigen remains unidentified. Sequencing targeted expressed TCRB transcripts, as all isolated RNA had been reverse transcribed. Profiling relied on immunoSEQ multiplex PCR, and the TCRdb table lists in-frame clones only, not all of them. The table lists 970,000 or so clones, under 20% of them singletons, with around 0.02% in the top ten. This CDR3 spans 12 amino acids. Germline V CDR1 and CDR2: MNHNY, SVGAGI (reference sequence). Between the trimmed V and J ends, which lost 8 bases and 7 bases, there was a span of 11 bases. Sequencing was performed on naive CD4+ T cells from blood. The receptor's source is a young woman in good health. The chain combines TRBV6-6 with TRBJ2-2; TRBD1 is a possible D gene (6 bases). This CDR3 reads CASARGNGELFF. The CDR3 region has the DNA TGTGCCAGCGCCAGGGGTAACGGGGAGCTGTTTTTT.